The T cell receptor (beta chain) under discussion was sequenced for a study of cytomegalovirus exposure and HLA in healthy donors. This PCR relied on a set of 60 Vbeta primers and 13 Jbeta primers. Sequencing was performed with immunoSEQ multiplex PCR; in TCRdb, only in-frame clones are kept and a portion is missing. The data contain about 140,000 clones, about 84% of them singletons. CDR1 is MNHNS and CDR2 is SASEGT in the germline V gene. This CDR3 is 15 amino acids long. The V and J ends lost 5 bases and 4 bases, in that order; junction bases with no gene match: 7. The V gene is TRBV6-1, the J gene TRBJ1-2; the match to TRBD1 covers 10 bases. Sequenced: PBMCs. The TCR comes from a woman aged 18 to 35 in good health and CMV-seropositive. The chain's CDR3 is CASSPRQGAGYGYTF. CDR3 DNA sequence: TGTGCCAGCAGTCCGCGACAGGGGGCAGGCTATGGCTACACCTTC.